This TCR beta chain is from a study of blood T cell repertoires in COVID-19. About the research overall: Whether acute or convalescent, the COVID-19 samples came from the United States, Italy and Spain. Sample material is recorded as cDNA or gDNA derived from T cells, B-cell-depleted T cells, or PBMCs.

Germline V gene data show CDR1 as LGHDT and CDR2 as YNNKEL (reference sequence). The CDR3 runs 14 residues. With V trimmed by 0 bases and J by 5 bases, 0 bases remained unmatched. Authors' methods: How many nucleated cells were present was estimated from reference gene primer amplification. The table came from immunoSEQ multiplex PCR; TCRdb's copy has only in-frame clones and leaves some out. V and J calls and clone size are as listed in that table; D and trimming were resolved from the DNA. Here the sample spans roughly 50,000 clones, around 84% being singletons. The sequence was obtained from a man aged 65-85 years with active COVID-19. The rearrangement uses TRBV3-1 (or the pseudogene TRBV3-2) and TRBJ2-2; 7 bases map to TRBD2. The sample taken for sequencing was peripheral blood. The CDR3: CASSQEGGTGELFF. CDR3 DNA: TGTGCCAGCAGCCAAGAGGGAGGGACCGGGGAGCTGTTTTTT.